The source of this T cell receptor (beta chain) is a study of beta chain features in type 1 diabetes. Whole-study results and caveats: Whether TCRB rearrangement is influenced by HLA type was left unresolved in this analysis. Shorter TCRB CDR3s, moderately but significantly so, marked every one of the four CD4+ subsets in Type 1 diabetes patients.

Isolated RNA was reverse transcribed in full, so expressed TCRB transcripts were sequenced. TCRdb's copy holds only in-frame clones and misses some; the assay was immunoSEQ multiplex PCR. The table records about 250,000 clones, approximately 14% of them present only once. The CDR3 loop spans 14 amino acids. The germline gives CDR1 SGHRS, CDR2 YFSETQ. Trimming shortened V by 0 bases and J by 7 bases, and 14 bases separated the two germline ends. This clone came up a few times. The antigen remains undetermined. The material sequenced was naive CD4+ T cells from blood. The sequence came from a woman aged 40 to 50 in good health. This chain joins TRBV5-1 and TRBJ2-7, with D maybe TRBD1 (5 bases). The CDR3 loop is CASSLGKGSLEQYF. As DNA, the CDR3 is TGCGCCAGCAGCTTGGGTAAGGGGTCCCTGGAGCAGTACTTC. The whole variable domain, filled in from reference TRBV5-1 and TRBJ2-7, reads KAGVTQTPRYLIKTRGQQVTLSCSPISGHRSVSWYQQTPGQGLQFLFEYFSETQRNKGNFPGRFSGRQFSNSRSEMNVSTLELGDSALYLCASSLGKGSLEQYFGPGTRLTVT.